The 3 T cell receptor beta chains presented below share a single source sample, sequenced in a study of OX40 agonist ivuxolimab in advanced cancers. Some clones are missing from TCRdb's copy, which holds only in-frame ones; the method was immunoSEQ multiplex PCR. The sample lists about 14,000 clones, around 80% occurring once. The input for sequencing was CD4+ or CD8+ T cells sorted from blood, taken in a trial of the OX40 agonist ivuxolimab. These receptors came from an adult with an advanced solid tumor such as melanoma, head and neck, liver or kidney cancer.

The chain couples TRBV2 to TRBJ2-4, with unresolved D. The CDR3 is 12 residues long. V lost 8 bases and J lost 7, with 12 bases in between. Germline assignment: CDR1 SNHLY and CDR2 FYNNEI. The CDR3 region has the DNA TGTGCCAGCGAGACCCTGGGGAACATTCAGTACTTC. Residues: CASETLGNIQYF.

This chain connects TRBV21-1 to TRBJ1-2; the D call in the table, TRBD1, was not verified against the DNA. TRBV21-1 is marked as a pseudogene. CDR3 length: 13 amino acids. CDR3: CASRTGGEYGYTF. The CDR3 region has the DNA TGTGCCAGTAGGACAGGGGGAGAATATGGCTACACCTTC.

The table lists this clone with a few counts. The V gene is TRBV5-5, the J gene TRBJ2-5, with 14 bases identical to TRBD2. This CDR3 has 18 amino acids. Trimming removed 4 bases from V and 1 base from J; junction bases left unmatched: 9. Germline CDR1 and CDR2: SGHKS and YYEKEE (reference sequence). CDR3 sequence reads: CASSPGLAGVSFQETQYF. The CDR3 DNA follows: TGTGCCAGCAGCCCGGGACTAGCGGGAGTTTCATTCCAAGAGACCCAGTACTTC.